A single sample gave rise to the 30 T cell receptor beta chains below, sequenced in a study of T cell repertoires in cytomegalovirus infection. TCRdb fed the reads into MiXCR, producing one record per CDR3 protein. The data hold about 300,000 distinct CDR3 sequences, with approximately 10% observed a single time. Sequencing input: PBMCs. Source of these receptors: a human donor in good health (CMV status not recorded). Some clones in this sample may be carry-over from other donors' samples.

The sample holds many counts of this clonotype. The V gene is TRBV6-1, the J gene TRBJ2-1; TRBD2 matches at 12 bases. This CDR3 spans 15 amino acids. From germline, CDR1 is MNHNS and CDR2 SASEGT. V shed 6 bases, J shed 4 bases, and the junction held 4 bases outside the gene matches. The CDR3 here is CASRASGGGYNEQFF. Written as DNA, the CDR3 is TGTGCCAGCAGAGCTAGCGGGGGGGGATACAATGAGCAGTTCTTC.

The rearrangement joins TRBV12-3 or TRBV12-4 to TRBJ2-4; TRBD2 matches 10 bases. This CDR3 region has 14 residues. V lost 2 bases, J lost 8 bases, and 3 bases stayed unmatched. CDR3: CASSLTSGVDIQYF. In DNA form, the CDR3 reads TGTGCCAGCAGTTTAACTAGCGGGGTTGACATTCAGTACTTC.

This clonotype was counted ten times or more. The chain combines TRBV28 with TRBJ1-2, with TRBD1 matching over 7 bases. Germline V lookup: CDR1 MDHEN, CDR2 SYDVKM. The CDR3 length is 15 residues. With 5 bases clipped from V and 6 bases from J, the junction kept 12 bases outside the gene matches. CDR3 protein: CASSRDRVRPHGYTF. CDR3 sequence (DNA): TGTGCCAGCAGTCGAGACAGGGTTCGTCCTCATGGCTACACCTTC.

The chain uses TRBV23-1 and TRBJ2-3; TRBD1 matches at 7 bases. TRBV23-1 is designated an ORF whose function remains uncertain. This CDR3 is built from 16 residues. V dropped 8 bases and J dropped 0; count of bases not matched to a gene: 11. This chain's CDR3 is CASGNYRGPSTDTQYF. The CDR3 DNA reads as TGCGCCAGCGGTAATTACAGGGGCCCTAGCACAGATACGCAGTATTTT.

In this sample, this clonotype turned up many times. The germline gene is not matched at one end of the junction; a read error may be the cause. The genes are TRBV29-1 and TRBJ2-5; a possible D gene is TRBD1 (6 bases). The CDR3 spans 13 residues. Germline loops: CDR1 SQVTM, CDR2 ANQGSEA. CDR3 residues: CSVKDGTLETQYF. CDR3 sequence (DNA): TGCAGCGTTAAAGACGGGACACTGGAGACCCAGTACTTC.

This clonotype has ten or more counts. This chain links TRBV28 with TRBJ2-7; D uncertain. Germline-derived CDR1 and CDR2 are MDHEN and SYDVKM. Trimming removed 6 bases from V and 0 bases from J, with 9 bases in between. This CDR3 is 13 amino acids long. CDR3 nucleotide sequence: TGTGCCAGCAGACCCTCTAGCTCCTACGAGCAGTACGTC. Amino acid sequence: CASRPSSSYEQYV.

This clonotype was seen at least ten times. The rearrangement links TRBV6-2 or TRBV6-3 to TRBJ1-1, with D unclear. The CDR3 extends over 15 amino acids. The germline V gene has CDR1 MNHEY and CDR2 SVGEGT. The V end lost 5 bases, the J end lost 1 base, and 14 bases lay between the germline ends. The CDR3 DNA sequence: TGTGCCAGCAGTCCCCCGCGTTGGCAGAACACTGAAGCTTTCTTT. Its translation is CASSPPRWQNTEAFF.

This clonotype has a handful of counts. The chain employs TRBV29-1 and TRBJ2-2, with no clear D. The ends were cut back, 4 bases at V and 1 base at J, with 4 bases in the middle. Per the germline V gene, CDR1 is SQVTM and CDR2 is ANQGSEA. This CDR3 is built from 12 residues. The CDR3 reads CSVARNTGELFF. The CDR3 nucleotides are TGCAGCGTTGCCAGGAACACCGGGGAGCTGTTTTTT.

This sequence joins TRBV6-2 or TRBV6-3 and TRBJ2-7; D remains ambiguous. V dropped 1 base and J dropped 1 base, with 5 bases sitting between them. CDR3 length: 13 amino acids. Germline V CDR1 and CDR2: MNHEY, SVGEGT. The CDR3 region has the DNA TGTGCCAGCAGTTACTACGGGTCCTACGAGCAGTACGTC. Its protein is CASSYYGSYEQYV.

This chain links TRBV7-3 with TRBJ2-5; TRBD2 matches 8 bases. Germline V gives CDR1 SGHTA, CDR2 FQGTGA. V gave up 2 bases and J gave up 1 base; unmatched junction bases: 3. The length of the CDR3 is 15 residues. CDR3 sequence (DNA): TGTGCCAGCAGCTTACGTCGGGGGGGCCAAGAGACCCAGTACTTC. Translation gives CASSLRRGGQETQYF.

This clonotype showed up many times. The chain carries TRBV20-1 and TRBJ1-4; TRBD1 is a possible D gene (5 bases). The CDR3 is 14 amino acids. With 5 bases removed from V and 5 bases from J, the gap between germline ends came to 15 bases. The germline V gene encodes CDR1 DFQATT and CDR2 SNEGSKA (reference sequence). CDR3 in amino acids: CSALAGERNEKLFF. The CDR3 region has the DNA TGCAGTGCTCTGGCGGGGGAGAGAAATGAAAAACTGTTTTTT.

Many counts were recorded for this clonotype. V usage is TRBV2 and J usage is TRBJ1-5; tentatively, D is TRBD1 (5 bases). The germline CDR1 and CDR2 sequences are SNHLY and FYNNEI. CDR3 length equals 15 residues. The V gene lost 6 bases and the J gene lost 2 bases, with 14 bases spanning the gap. CDR3 residues: CASRTGTSGNQPQHF. The CDR3 DNA follows: TGTGCCAGCAGGACTGGGACTTCCGGCAATCAGCCCCAGCATTTT.

There are many counts of this clonotype. The chain combines TRBV10-3 with TRBJ2-7, with D perhaps matching TRBD1 (5 bases). CDR1 ENHRY and CDR2 SYGVKD come from the germline V gene. This CDR3 spans 12 amino acids. Trimming removed 5 bases from V and 4 bases from J, with 9 bases in between. Here the CDR3 reads CAISRTLYEQYF. DNA of the CDR3: TGTGCCATCAGTCGGACACTATACGAGCAGTACTTC.

The rearrangement joins TRBV3-1 to TRBJ1-3; D ambiguous. Per germline, CDR1 LGHDT and CDR2 YNNKEL (reference sequence). This CDR3 is 14 amino acids long. V was trimmed by 1 base and J by 7 bases, leaving 11 bases between them. CDR3 sequence: CASSQVKSRNTIYF. The CDR3 DNA reads TGTGCCAGCAGCCAAGTCAAGTCCCGGAACACCATATATTTT. Using reference TRBV3-1 and TRBJ1-3 for the parts outside the CDR3, the full variable domain is DTAVSQTPKYLVTQMGNDKSIKCEQNLGHDTMYWYKQDSKKFLKIMFSYNNKELIINETVPNRFSPKSPDKAHLNLHINSLELGDSAVYFCASSQVKSRNTIYFGEGSWLTVV.

This clonotype was detected ten times or more. The CDR3 DNA follows: TGTGCCAGCAGTGAAGGTGGCAGGGGGCGAACTGGGGCCAACGTCCTGACTTTC. This translates into CASSEGGRGRTGANVLTF. The genes are TRBV2 and TRBJ2-6; 8 positions agree with TRBD1. The CDR3 has 18 amino acids. After removal of 1 base from V and 2 bases from J, the junction contained 7 bases not matched to a gene. The germline V gene has CDR1 SNHLY and CDR2 FYNNEI.

This clonotype was seen many times. The chain combines TRBV12-3 or TRBV12-4 with TRBJ1-2; D perhaps matches TRBD1 (5 bases). V was clipped by 5 bases and J by 11 bases, with 18 bases between them. The CDR3 runs to 13 residues. Written as DNA, the CDR3 is TGTGCCAGCAGTCGGGGGTTGGGGACCCGATACACCTTC. Translating it yields CASSRGLGTRYTF.

The rearrangement uses TRBV6-2 or TRBV6-3 and TRBJ2-7, with 10 bases matching TRBD2. Germline assignment: CDR1 MNHEY and CDR2 SVGEGT. The CDR3 is made up of 14 amino acids. V shed 6 bases, J shed 3 bases, and the junction held 5 bases outside the gene matches. This CDR3 reads CASRSGGAFYEQYV. For the CDR3, the DNA is TGTGCCAGCAGGAGCGGGGGGGCCTTCTACGAGCAGTACGTC.

In this sample, this clonotype turned up many times. The chain employs TRBV29-1 and TRBJ1-2; 10 nucleotides line up with TRBD1. The germline CDR1 and CDR2 sequences are SQVTM and ANQGSEA. The CDR3 has 19 amino acids. Trimming removed 0 bases from V and 0 bases from J; junction bases left unmatched: 13. The CDR3 DNA sequence: TGCAGCGTTGAAGATCGGATCTGGGATGACAGGGGGCCTAACTATGGCTACACCTTC. Translation: CSVEDRIWDDRGPNYGYTF. The complete variable domain, with remaining parts taken from reference TRBV29-1 and TRBJ1-2, reads SAVISQKPSRDICQRGTSLTIQCQVDSQVTMMFWYRQQPGQSLTLIATANQGSEATYESGFVIDKFPISRPNLTFSTLTVSNMSPEDSSIYLCSVEDRIWDDRGPNYGYTFGSGTRLTVV.

This clonotype was found many times. The V and J genes are TRBV20-1 and TRBJ1-1; D possibly corresponds to TRBD1 (6 bases). This CDR3 comprises 14 residues. Trimming removed 4 bases at V and 0 bases at J, with 12 bases between. Germline CDR1 and CDR2: DFQATT and SNEGSKA (reference sequence). The CDR3 coding sequence is TGCAGTGCTACTCCGGGACATCTGAACACTGAAGCTTTCTTT. Its translation: CSATPGHLNTEAFF.

The chain uses TRBV18 and TRBJ2-3; 7 nucleotides align to TRBD2. Germline trimming cut 3 bases from V and 0 bases from J; bases unmatched to any gene: 6. The CDR3 runs to 16 residues. Germline values: CDR1 KGHSH, CDR2 LQKENI. The CDR3 sequence is CASSPSGGGSTDTQYF. The CDR3 coding sequence is TGTGCCAGCTCACCCTCAGGCGGGGGTAGCACAGATACGCAGTATTTT.

This clonotype was counted ten times or more. CDR3 sequence: CASSYPGQGLNGYTF. The DNA of the CDR3 is TGTGCCAGCAGTTATCCGGGACAGGGGCTTAATGGCTACACCTTC. This chain uses TRBV6-5 with TRBJ1-2, with 10 bases that match TRBD1. The CDR3 is 15 residues long. The junction had 7 bases not matched to a gene; V was cut back by 3 bases and J by 6 bases. Germline CDR1 is MNHEY and CDR2 is SVGAGI.

There are many counts of this clonotype. The rearrangement joins TRBV29-1 to TRBJ2-5, with TRBD2 matching over 10 bases. The CDR3 runs 14 residues. The germline gives CDR1 SQVTM, CDR2 ANQGSEA. The trim removed 7 bases at V and 4 bases at J, leaving 9 bases unmatched. The CDR3 reads CSAEVAGGGETQYF. In DNA, the CDR3 is TGCAGCGCCGAAGTAGCGGGGGGAGGAGAGACCCAGTACTTC.

This clonotype was seen only a few times. This chain connects TRBV28 to TRBJ2-2; 11 bases are shared with TRBD1. The V segment lost 2 bases and the J segment 4 bases; nucleotides outside the gene matches: 3. CDR1 is MDHEN, CDR2 SYDVKM, per germline. The CDR3 runs 16 residues. Here the CDR3 reads CASSLRDRGTTGELFF. The DNA for the CDR3 is TGTGCCAGCAGTTTAAGGGACAGGGGGACCACCGGGGAGCTGTTTTTT.

This clonotype was counted ten times or more. The rearrangement links TRBV12-3 or TRBV12-4 to TRBJ2-7; D unresolved. Trimming left V 4 bases short and J 1 base short, with 5 bases between. The CDR3 runs to 12 residues. The CDR3 nucleotides read TGTGCCAGCAGTTCGGGTTCCTACGAGCAGTACGTC. It specifies CASSSGSYEQYV.

This clonotype was found many times. The chain uses TRBV6-5 and TRBJ2-5, with 7 bases that match TRBD1. The CDR3 is 14 residues long. V shed 3 bases, J shed 6 bases, and the junction held 7 bases outside the gene matches. The germline V gene encodes CDR1 MNHEY and CDR2 SVGAGI. The CDR3 loop is CASSYDRDLKTQYF. CDR3 DNA: TGTGCCAGCAGTTATGACAGGGATCTGAAGACCCAGTACTTC.

There are many counts of this clonotype. The chain has TRBV14 and TRBJ2-5; 9 bases map to TRBD2. This CDR3 comprises 18 residues. Germline CDR1 reads SGHDN; CDR2 reads FVKESK. V was pared by 0 bases and J by 3 bases, with 11 bases of the junction left unmatched. The CDR3: CASSQDRSIIAGEETQYF. The DNA for the CDR3 is TGTGCCAGCAGCCAAGATCGGAGTATTATAGCGGGGGAAGAGACCCAGTACTTC.

This clonotype occurred many times. The V and J genes are TRBV29-1 and TRBJ2-1; 12 bases fit TRBD2. The junction had 3 bases not matched to a gene; V was cut back by 3 bases and J by 3 bases. Germline lookup yields CDR1 SQVTM and CDR2 ANQGSEA. This CDR3 spans 15 amino acids. The CDR3 DNA sequence: TGCAGCGTTGAGGGACTAGCGGGTAACTACAATGAGCAGTTCTTC. This gives the protein CSVEGLAGNYNEQFF.

The V gene is TRBV2, the J gene TRBJ2-2; 7 nucleotides match TRBD1. The CDR3 contains 15 residues. Trimming took 9 bases from V and 4 from J; bases not matched to a gene: 11. In germline, CDR1 is SNHLY, CDR2 FYNNEI. The CDR3 nucleotides read TGTGCCAGTTCTACCGGGACAGCTTTCACCGGGGAGCTGTTTTTT. Its protein product is CASSTGTAFTGELFF.

This clonotype was seen repeatedly, ten times or more. J is TRBJ2-1 and V is TRBV6-6, with D possibly TRBD2 on 6 matching bases. V lost 4 bases and J lost 9, with 13 bases in between. The CDR3 spans 13 residues. Germline loops: CDR1 MNHNY, CDR2 SVGAGI (reference sequence). The CDR3 coding sequence is TGTGCCAGCAGTTGGGGGGAGGTAAGTGAGCAGTTCTTC. Protein product: CASSWGEVSEQFF.

The chain has TRBV5-1 and TRBJ1-1, with 8 bases lining up with TRBD1. The germline gives CDR1 SGHRS, CDR2 YFSETQ. The CDR3 is 14 amino acids. V lost 3 bases, J lost 3 bases, and 4 bases stayed unmatched. CDR3 sequence: CASSSGQADTEAFF. In DNA, the CDR3 is TGCGCCAGCAGCTCGGGACAGGCGGACACTGAAGCTTTCTTT. The variable domain in full, with the rest retrieved from reference TRBV5-1 and TRBJ1-1, is KAGVTQTPRYLIKTRGQQVTLSCSPISGHRSVSWYQQTPGQGLQFLFEYFSETQRNKGNFPGRFSGRQFSNSRSEMNVSTLELGDSALYLCASSSGQADTEAFFGQGTRLTVV.